This TCR beta chain stems from a study of CD8 T cells in ankylosing spondylitis. TCRdb itself ran the 5' RACE reads through MiXCR, one entry per CDR3 protein. The table shows around 23,000 distinct CDR3 sequences, with approximately 16% occurring only once. Germline assignment: CDR1 MNHEY and CDR2 SMNVEV (reference sequence). V lost 6 bases and J lost 6; bases outside the gene matches: 14. This CDR3 is 17 amino acids long. The sample holds many counts of this clonotype. The genes are TRBV27 and TRBJ2-2, with TRBD1 matching over 9 bases. Specimen: blood. The TCR sequence derives from a male donor with ankylosing spondylitis or in good health (not recorded which). The CDR3 DNA is TGTGCCAGCAGGGAGGGGACAGGGATCTCCGGCCCCGGGGAGCTGTTTTTT. This translates into CASREGTGISGPGELFF.